The sequence of this T cell receptor (beta chain) was determined in a study of blood T cell repertoires in COVID-19. Across the whole study: Both acute and convalescent COVID-19 samples were obtained from the United States, Italy and Spain. Sources were T cells, B-cell-depleted T cells, or PBMCs; the material itself was cDNA or gDNA.

The ends were cut back, 8 bases at V and 6 bases at J, with 17 bases in the middle. CDR1 is MDHEN and CDR2 is SYDVKM in the germline V gene. The CDR3 extends over 13 amino acids. Methods used by the authors: The authors estimated nucleated cell counts from reference gene primer amplification. The repertoire was sequenced with immunoSEQ multiplex PCR; TCRdb's copy has only in-frame clones and lacks some. That table supplies the V and J calls and clone size; D and trimming were determined from the DNA. This table has hundreds of thousands of clones, around 92% appearing once. Sequenced material: peripheral blood. This chain links TRBV28 with TRBJ2-7; TRBD2 is a possible D gene (5 bases). The clonotype was recovered from a man aged 35 to 55 with acute or convalescent COVID-19. The CDR3 region is CASSGPGVSEQYF. As DNA, the CDR3 is TGTGCCAGCTCGGGCCCCGGGGTCTCCGAGCAGTACTTC.